This is a list of T cell receptor beta chains from one sample in a study of patients and donors after allogeneic stem cell transplantation. TCRdb re-called the RT-PCR reads with MiXCR, one entry per CDR3 protein. Here the sample spans approximately 160,000 distinct CDR3 sequences, about a quarter being singletons. The sequenced sample consisted of blood, either unsorted or a sorted T cell fraction (not recorded which). The receptors shown here come from a human donor who was either an allogeneic HSCT recipient or a stem cell or donor lymphocyte infusion donor (not recorded which). It is not recorded whose cells these are; they may come from a transplant donor. CDR3s include the opening cysteine and the closing phenylalanine or tryptophan.

cdr3_aa: CSARDSRYYGYTF
v_call: TRBV20-1
j_call: TRBJ1-2

cdr3_aa: CASSFGPPYWGREQYF
v_call: TRBV12-3/TRBV12-4
j_call: TRBJ2-7

cdr3_aa: CSVVDTTATEAFF
v_call: TRBV29-1
j_call: TRBJ1-1

cdr3_aa: CASRTASSYNSPLHF
v_call: TRBV12-3/TRBV12-4
j_call: TRBJ1-6

cdr3_aa: CASSALWTGVSNQPQHF
v_call: TRBV6-2/TRBV6-3
j_call: TRBJ1-5

cdr3_aa: CSAPRPEDTEAFF
v_call: TRBV20-1
j_call: TRBJ1-1

cdr3_aa: CASSSGPHYGYTF
v_call: TRBV7-3
j_call: TRBJ1-2

cdr3_aa: CASSAPTWGRITDTQYF
v_call: TRBV5-5
j_call: TRBJ2-3

cdr3_aa: CASSDLSAQPQHF
v_call: TRBV2
j_call: TRBJ1-5

cdr3_aa: CASSSIATRTGTYEQYF
v_call: TRBV6-2/TRBV6-3
j_call: TRBJ2-7

cdr3_aa: CASSKTGTSVTYEQYF
v_call: TRBV6-2/TRBV6-3
j_call: TRBJ2-7

cdr3_aa: CASSPEAGALLDEQFF
v_call: TRBV3-1
j_call: TRBJ2-1

cdr3_aa: CSAMRTFGNTIYF
v_call: TRBV20-1
j_call: TRBJ1-3

cdr3_aa: CSATGLAALYEQYF
v_call: TRBV20-1
j_call: TRBJ2-7

cdr3_aa: CASSLGLPSDEQYF
v_call: TRBV5-1
j_call: TRBJ2-7

cdr3_aa: CASSTQQGRTEAFF
v_call: TRBV12-3/TRBV12-4
j_call: TRBJ1-1

cdr3_aa: CSARTPYRERDQYF
v_call: TRBV20-1
j_call: TRBJ2-7

cdr3_aa: CSASGTPNTEAFF
v_call: TRBV20-1
j_call: TRBJ1-1

cdr3_aa: CASSHSPRQGAFF
v_call: TRBV3-1
j_call: TRBJ1-1

cdr3_aa: CASSLEETQYF
v_call: TRBV5-1
j_call: TRBJ2-5

cdr3_aa: CATSRESGNYEQYF
v_call: TRBV15
j_call: TRBJ2-7

cdr3_aa: CASSQDQRWGEQFF
v_call: TRBV3-1
j_call: TRBJ2-1

cdr3_aa: CASSPITDNEQFF
v_call: TRBV5-6
j_call: TRBJ2-1

cdr3_aa: CASSLGPRDEQFF
v_call: TRBV7-9
j_call: TRBJ2-1